The 27 T cell receptor beta chains below were found in one sample sequenced in a study of monozygotic twins with inflammatory bowel disease. No DNA is given; TCRdb re-called the 5' RACE reads and lists each CDR3 protein once. This sample's table reports about 420,000 distinct CDR3 sequences. Sequenced material: blood. All receptors derive from a human donor with ulcerative colitis or Crohn's disease, or a healthy co-twin of an affected twin (not recorded which).

The chain combines TRBV18 with TRBJ2-6; the TRBD1 assignment by TCRdb is unverifiable without DNA. This CDR3 spans 13 amino acids. CDR1 and CDR2 (germline): KGHSH, LQKENI. The CDR3 is CASGWTGQTVLTF.

This chain connects TRBV27 to TRBJ2-7; the D gene TCRdb calls, TRBD1, cannot be checked with no DNA. This CDR3 region has 14 residues. CDR1 is MNHEY and CDR2 is SMNVEV in the germline V gene (reference sequence). The CDR3 region is CASSFQGTVYEQYF.

This chain's CDR3 is CASSGLGGTDTQYF. V usage is TRBV7-3 and J usage is TRBJ2-3; the D gene TCRdb calls, TRBD2, cannot be checked with no DNA. The CDR3 covers 14 residues. The germline V gene has CDR1 SGHTA and CDR2 FQGTGA.

The rearrangement joins TRBV5-1 to TRBJ2-2; there is no DNA to check the TCRdb D call of TRBD1. The CDR3 is made up of 13 amino acids. Per the germline V gene, CDR1 is SGHRS and CDR2 is YFSETQ. Here the CDR3 reads CASSPSGSGELFF.

The V and J genes are TRBV15 and TRBJ1-1; TCRdb's D call, TRBD1, is unchecked because there is no DNA. Germline V CDR1 and CDR2: LNHNV, YYDKDF (reference sequence). The CDR3 sequence is 14 residues long. CDR3 protein: CATSSRQADTEAFF.

The chain combines TRBV4-2 with TRBJ1-1. This CDR3 has 16 residues. Germline CDR1 is LGHNA and CDR2 is YNFKEQ. CDR3 region: CASSQNPTDFNTEAFF.

The chain carries TRBV20-1 and TRBJ2-3; without DNA, the TCRdb call of TRBD1 cannot be checked. This CDR3 contains 12 residues. CDR1 and CDR2 from the germline V gene are DFQATT and SNEGSKA (reference sequence). CDR3: CSARQGADTQYF.

The chain employs TRBV9 and TRBJ1-1. This CDR3 contains 14 residues. Germline lookup yields CDR1 SGDLS and CDR2 YYNGEE. CDR3 amino acids: CASSTNVQNTEAFF.

The gene calls are TRBV3-1 and TRBJ1-1. Germline V CDR1 and CDR2: LGHDT, YNNKEL (reference sequence). The CDR3 consists of 15 residues. This CDR3 is CASSPHGVANTEAFF.

The rearrangement joins TRBV30 to TRBJ1-1; as DNA is missing, the TRBD1 call by TCRdb cannot be tested. The CDR3 runs 15 residues. CDR1 and CDR2 from the germline V gene are GTSNPN and SVGIG (reference sequence). The CDR3 loop reads CAWSIPDRWNTEAFF.

The chain carries TRBV2 and TRBJ2-5; TCRdb picks TRBD1, but there is no DNA to check that call. From germline, CDR1 is SNHLY and CDR2 FYNNEI. The CDR3 runs 14 residues. The chain's CDR3 is CASSAPASQETQYF.

The V gene is TRBV4-1, the J gene TRBJ2-1; the TRBD1 assignment by TCRdb is unverifiable without DNA. Germline values: CDR1 MGHRA, CDR2 YSYEKL. This CDR3 spans 13 amino acids. CDR3 loop: CASSQFETGLAFF.

V and J are TRBV29-1 and TRBJ1-6; TCRdb indicates TRBD1, and absent DNA this call remains unverified. Germline V CDR1 and CDR2: SQVTM, ANQGSEA. The CDR3 is made up of 14 amino acids. The CDR3 here is CSIRDRGSNSPLHF.

V usage is TRBV19 and J usage is TRBJ2-6. Looked up from germline, CDR1 is LNHDA and CDR2 is SQIVND (reference sequence). This CDR3 is 14 amino acids long. The chain's CDR3 is CASSIVAGANVLTF.

V gene TRBV15 combines with J gene TRBJ1-6; TCRdb reports TRBD1, a call that lacks DNA to check it against. Germline V gene lookup returns CDR1 LNHNV and CDR2 YYDKDF (reference sequence). The CDR3 spans 15 residues. CDR3 protein: CATSRVGGGPSPLHF.

The chain carries TRBV5-6 and TRBJ2-1; the D call of TRBD1 rests on TCRdb alone, since no DNA is present to check it. Germline V lookup: CDR1 SGHDT, CDR2 YYEEEE. The length of the CDR3 is 14 residues. The CDR3 sequence: CASSTWGRNNEQFF.

The V gene is TRBV9, the J gene TRBJ2-7; TCRdb calls TRBD1, which cannot be checked without DNA. CDR3 length equals 16 residues. Germline V gene lookup returns CDR1 SGDLS and CDR2 YYNGEE. The CDR3 loop is CASSVARDGNSYEQYF.

The V gene is TRBV7-7, the J gene TRBJ1-6. Germline V gene data show CDR1 as SSHAT and CDR2 as FNYEAQ (reference sequence). This CDR3 comprises 13 residues. The CDR3 here is CASSLGEGSPLHF.

V gene TRBV5-1 combines with J gene TRBJ2-7; TCRdb indicates TRBD2, and absent DNA this call remains unverified. The CDR3 runs to 14 residues. Germline V CDR1 and CDR2: SGHRS, YFSETQ. The CDR3 sequence is CASSPGGGVGEQYF.

The chain is built from TRBV7-8 and TRBJ2-7. This CDR3 region has 16 residues. Germline CDR1 SGHVS, CDR2 FQNEAQ. CDR3 amino acids: CASSLQDRLGPYEQYF.

This chain joins TRBV10-3 and TRBJ1-5; TCRdb picks TRBD1, but there is no DNA to check that call. Per the germline V gene, CDR1 is ENHRY and CDR2 is SYGVKD. The CDR3 length is 15 residues. The CDR3 sequence is CAISAGRHSGQPQHF.

This rearrangement joins TRBV12-3 or TRBV12-4 to TRBJ2-4; TCRdb's D call, TRBD1, is unchecked because there is no DNA. This CDR3 contains 16 residues. The CDR3: CASTRQAQYGKNIQYF.

This chain connects TRBV5-6 to TRBJ2-1; without DNA, the TCRdb call of TRBD1 cannot be checked. Germline V gene data show CDR1 as SGHDT and CDR2 as YYEEEE. CDR3 length: 11 amino acids. The CDR3 here is CASKAQAEQFF.

This chain links TRBV7-2 with TRBJ2-1; no DNA is available, so the TRBD2 call from TCRdb remains unchecked. Germline-derived CDR1 and CDR2 are SGHTA and FQGNSA. CDR3 length: 17 residues. The CDR3 reads CASSLRFVRGGLNEQFF. Supplemented by reference TRBV7-2 and TRBJ2-1, the full variable domain reads GAGVSQSPSNKVTEKGKDVELRCDPISGHTALYWYRQSLGQGLEFLIYFQGNSAPDKSGLPSDRFSAERTGGSVSTLTIQRTQQEDSAVYLCASSLRFVRGGLNEQFFGPGTRLTVL.

This rearrangement joins TRBV20-1 to TRBJ1-1; TCRdb calls TRBD1, which cannot be checked without DNA. The CDR3 runs to 12 residues. Germline CDR1 DFQATT, CDR2 SNEGSKA (reference sequence). The chain's CDR3 is CSAGDGGTEAFF.

This sequence joins TRBV7-9 and TRBJ2-5. The CDR3 consists of 13 residues. CDR1 is SEHNR and CDR2 is FQNEAQ in the germline V gene (reference sequence). The CDR3 spells CASSPQLDLTRRF.

The chain combines TRBV25-1 with TRBJ2-3; TCRdb names TRBD1, which stays unverified in the absence of DNA. Per the germline V gene, CDR1 is MGHDK and CDR2 is SYGVNS. The CDR3 length is 15 residues. This CDR3 is CASSVHSGAGDTQYF.